Listed here are 21 T cell receptor beta chains from one sample, sequenced in a study of vaccination and CD4 T cells after COVID-19. No cognate antigen is known for these TCRs. Specified treatment: approximately nine-day PBMC culture with coronavirus spike peptide pools or control peptides (ViraFEST assay). The study sequenced cultured CD4+ T cell DNA using the Oncomine TCR Beta short-read assay. TCRdb re-derived calls from the PCR reads in MiXCR, one entry per CDR3 protein. The table has under 25,000 distinct CDR3 sequences, approximately 50% seen once. What was sequenced was cultured CD4+ T cells from blood. These TCRs come from a human donor with COVID-19.

CDR3 protein: CASRLGDVSNQPQHF. The CDR3 nucleotides read TGTGCCAGCAGATTGGGGGACGTTAGCAATCAGCCCCAGCATTTT. The J gene is TRBJ1-5, the V gene TRBV2, with D maybe TRBD1 (5 bases). Between the trimmed V and J ends, which lost 6 bases and 0 bases, there was a span of 12 bases. Germline lookup yields CDR1 SNHLY and CDR2 FYNNEI. CDR3 length: 15 residues.

J is TRBJ2-2 and V is TRBV19; 15 bases are shared with TRBD2. This CDR3 contains 16 residues. The V and J ends lost 8 bases and 9 bases, in that order; junction bases with no gene match: 10. Germline lookup yields CDR1 LNHDA and CDR2 SQIVND (reference sequence). In DNA, the CDR3 is TGTGCCAGTTCCGGGACTAGCGGGGGGCCCCCCCGGGAGCTGTTTTTT. Translating gives CASSGTSGGPPRELFF.

This clonotype was recorded a few times. The genes are TRBV10-3 and TRBJ1-5; D remains ambiguous. The germline gives CDR1 ENHRY, CDR2 SYGVKD. CDR3 length equals 14 residues. Deletions cut 0 bases from V and 4 bases from J, with 7 bases between. The CDR3 bases are TGTGCCATCAGTGAGTCGCCCGGGAATCAGCCCCAGCATTTT. Its translation is CAISESPGNQPQHF.

The chain is built from TRBV7-8 and TRBJ2-7; no clear D gene. Trimming took 5 bases from V and 3 from J, leaving 5 bases between them. Germline values: CDR1 SGHVS, CDR2 FQNEAQ. The length of the CDR3 is 11 residues. The CDR3 sequence: CASSPDYEQYF. In nucleotides, the CDR3 is TGTGCCAGCAGCCCAGACTACGAGCAGTACTTC.

This clonotype was detected a few times. V usage is TRBV15 and J usage is TRBJ1-1, with TRBD1 identical over 8 bases. Germline values: CDR1 LNHNV, CDR2 YYDKDF (reference sequence). The V gene end was trimmed by 8 bases and the J gene end by 1 base; junction bases not matched to a gene: 9. This CDR3 region has 15 residues. The CDR3 DNA reads as TGTGCCACCGGAGAGACAGGGGCCACGAACACTGAAGCTTTCTTT. It translates to CATGETGATNTEAFF.

The V gene is TRBV7-3, the J gene TRBJ2-1; TRBD2 matches 9 bases. Germline CDR1 reads SGHTA; CDR2 reads FQGTGA. After removal of 8 bases from V and 5 bases from J, the junction contained 7 bases not matched to a gene. The CDR3 has 14 residues. CDR3 amino acids: CASAGGGRNNEQFF. The CDR3 DNA sequence: TGTGCCAGCGCGGGGGGGGGCCGTAACAATGAGCAGTTCTTC.

The rearrangement joins TRBV6-1 to TRBJ2-2, with 8 bases identical to TRBD1. CDR1 and CDR2 (germline): MNHNS, SASEGT. After removal of 10 bases from V and 4 bases from J, the junction contained 11 bases not matched to a gene. The CDR3 has 15 amino acids. This CDR3 reads CATVLQGVGTGELFF. CDR3 DNA: TGTGCCACCGTCCTACAGGGGGTGGGCACCGGGGAGCTGTTTTTT.

This clonotype showed up just a few times. This rearrangement joins TRBV27 to TRBJ2-5; TRBD1 aligns across 8 bases. This CDR3 contains 13 residues. V was pared by 6 bases and J by 7 bases, with 7 bases of the junction left unmatched. Looked up from germline, CDR1 is MNHEY and CDR2 is SMNVEV (reference sequence). CDR3 bases: TGTGCCAGCAGCCGGGACAGGACGGGGACCCAGTACTTC. Protein product: CASSRDRTGTQYF.

The chain joins TRBV7-8 to TRBJ1-4; tentative D call: TRBD1 (5 bases). The germline gives CDR1 SGHVS, CDR2 FQNEAQ. The CDR3 runs to 18 residues. Trimming left V 5 bases short and J 3 bases short, with 22 bases between. The CDR3 region is CASSRRTRTPGANEKLFF. DNA for the CDR3: TGTGCCAGCAGCCGCCGTACCCGGACACCTGGGGCTAATGAAAAACTGTTTTTT.

The rearrangement links TRBV2 to TRBJ2-3, with D possibly called TRBD1 or TRBD2 (6 bases each). Germline V gives CDR1 SNHLY, CDR2 FYNNEI. The CDR3 has 16 residues. The V gene lost 2 bases and the J gene lost 6 bases, with 18 bases spanning the gap. The CDR3: CASSESGGLAADTQYF. The DNA of the CDR3 is TGTGCCAGCAGTGAATCCGGGGGCTTAGCGGCGGATACGCAGTATTTT. Full variable domain (missing parts from reference TRBV2 and TRBJ2-3): EPEVTQTPSHQVTQMGQEVILRCVPISNHLYFYWYRQILGQKVEFLVSFYNNEISEKSEIFDDQFSVERPDGSNFTLKIRSTKLEDSAMYFCASSESGGLAADTQYFGPGTRLTVL.

In this sample, this clonotype turned up a few times. V and J are TRBV19 and TRBJ2-5; D uncertain. This CDR3 is 12 amino acids long. V lost 0 bases and J lost 5, with 4 bases in between. CDR1 and CDR2 from the germline V gene are LNHDA and SQIVND (reference sequence). CDR3 amino acids: CASSIDTETQYF. CDR3 sequence (DNA): TGTGCCAGTAGTATAGACACGGAGACCCAGTACTTC.

This chain links TRBV6-5 with TRBJ1-1; D is possibly TRBD1 (5 bases). CDR3 length equals 13 residues. V was pared by 2 bases and J by 1 base, with 5 bases between. The germline V gene has CDR1 MNHEY and CDR2 SVGAGI. The CDR3 nucleotides read TGTGCCAGCAGTTACCAGGGGAACACTGAAGCTTTCTTT. Translating it yields CASSYQGNTEAFF.

J is TRBJ2-7 and V is TRBV11-3, with D maybe TRBD1 (6 bases). In germline, CDR1 is SGHNT, CDR2 YENEEA. V was trimmed by 5 bases and J by 5 bases, leaving 13 bases between them. The CDR3 sequence is 13 residues long. CDR3 sequence: CASSPQGLDEQYF. The CDR3 DNA reads TGTGCCAGCAGCCCCCAGGGGCTAGACGAGCAGTACTTC.

V and J are TRBV10-3 and TRBJ2-3; 8 nucleotides line up with TRBD2. Per germline, CDR1 ENHRY and CDR2 SYGVKD. The CDR3 is 13 residues long. V shed 8 bases, J shed 2 bases, and the junction held 3 bases outside the gene matches. The DNA for the CDR3 is TGTGCCATCGCGGGGGGACCCACAGATACGCAGTATTTT. Protein: CAIAGGPTDTQYF.

The chain links TRBV29-1 to TRBJ2-3, with TRBD1 matching over 9 bases. The ends lost 1 base at V and 3 bases at J; junction bases unmatched: 5. Germline V gives CDR1 SQVTM, CDR2 ANQGSEA. This CDR3 is built from 15 residues. The CDR3 DNA reads as TGCAGCGTTGAAGGTTTGGGGACAGGGACAGATACGCAGTATTTT. As protein: CSVEGLGTGTDTQYF.

The chain employs TRBV10-3 and TRBJ1-2; the D gene is possibly TRBD1 (5 bases). V lost 10 bases and J 4 bases, leaving 16 bases between the germline ends. Per the germline V gene, CDR1 is ENHRY and CDR2 is SYGVKD. The CDR3 runs 13 residues. CDR3 coding DNA: TGTGCCACGAGAGACCCTGGGGGCTATGGCTACACCTTC. This gives the protein CATRDPGGYGYTF.

The genes are TRBV27 and TRBJ2-2; TRBD2 matches at 8 bases. There are 15 residues in the CDR3. The germline CDR1 and CDR2 sequences are MNHEY and SMNVEV (reference sequence). V lost 9 bases, J lost 3 bases, and 9 bases stayed unmatched. The CDR3 loop reads CASTGGGAYTGELFF. Here the CDR3 DNA reads TGTGCCAGTACCGGGGGGGGAGCATACACCGGGGAGCTGTTTTTT.

This clonotype was detected only a few times. This chain connects TRBV7-2 to TRBJ1-2; no firm D call. Trimming stripped 5 bases from V and 4 bases from J, with 8 bases between. CDR1 and CDR2 (germline): SGHTA, FQGNSA. CDR3 size: 12 residues. CDR3 residues: CASSTRAYGYTF. DNA of the CDR3: TGTGCCAGCAGCACAAGGGCCTATGGCTACACCTTC.

This chain links TRBV7-2 with TRBJ1-5, with 9 bases that match TRBD1. The CDR3 loop spans 14 amino acids. Germline V CDR1 and CDR2: SGHTA, FQGNSA. The J segment lost 7 bases and the V segment lost 3 bases, leaving 4 bases of the junction unmatched. The CDR3 DNA reads as TGTGCCAGCAGCTTGTGGACAGGGGACCAGCCCCAGCATTTT. It codes for CASSLWTGDQPQHF.

J is TRBJ1-1 and V is TRBV28, with 8 bases lining up with TRBD1. The trim removed 8 bases at V and 5 bases at J, leaving 7 bases unmatched. CDR3 length: 13 residues. CDR1 and CDR2 from the germline V gene are MDHEN and SYDVKM. The CDR3 protein is CASDRQGLTEAFF. CDR3 sequence (DNA): TGTGCCAGCGATCGACAGGGGCTAACTGAAGCTTTCTTT.

V usage is TRBV7-6 and J usage is TRBJ2-7, with 15 bases fitting TRBD2. V shed 1 base, J shed 3 bases, and the junction held 1 base outside the gene matches. From germline, CDR1 is SGHVS and CDR2 FNYEAQ. There are 16 residues in the CDR3. In nucleotides, the CDR3 is TGTGCCAGCAGCTTAGGGACTAGCGGGGGGGTCTACGAGCAGTACTTC. Its translation: CASSLGTSGGVYEQYF.